This T cell receptor beta chain comes out of a study of T cell responses to AZD1222 COVID-19 vaccine. Study findings and constraints: Along spike, vaccine-associated CD4 TCRs were found throughout, with dominance at 160-218 and 743-854. The donor group comprised mostly white British people and more females; the analysis possibly underestimated clonal diversity.

Regarding this clone: No antigen is known for it.

CDR3 length: 18 amino acids. Libraries were prepared by immunoSEQ multiplex PCR; TCRdb keeps only in-frame clonotypes and omits some of them. Found here are about 170,000 clones, roughly nine tenths of them singletons; the top ten hold less than 3%. The receptor was derived from an adult in good health. The source material was peripheral blood, sampled on day 0 of AZD1222 vaccination. The gene calls are TRBV21-1 and TRBJ1-1; the table's D call TRBD1 went unverified against the DNA. TRBV21-1 is assigned pseudogene status. The CDR3 here is CASSKEWRGPRMNTEAFF. CDR3 in DNA: TGTGCCAGCAGCAAAGAGTGGAGGGGGCCCCGAATGAACACTGAAGCTTTCTTT.